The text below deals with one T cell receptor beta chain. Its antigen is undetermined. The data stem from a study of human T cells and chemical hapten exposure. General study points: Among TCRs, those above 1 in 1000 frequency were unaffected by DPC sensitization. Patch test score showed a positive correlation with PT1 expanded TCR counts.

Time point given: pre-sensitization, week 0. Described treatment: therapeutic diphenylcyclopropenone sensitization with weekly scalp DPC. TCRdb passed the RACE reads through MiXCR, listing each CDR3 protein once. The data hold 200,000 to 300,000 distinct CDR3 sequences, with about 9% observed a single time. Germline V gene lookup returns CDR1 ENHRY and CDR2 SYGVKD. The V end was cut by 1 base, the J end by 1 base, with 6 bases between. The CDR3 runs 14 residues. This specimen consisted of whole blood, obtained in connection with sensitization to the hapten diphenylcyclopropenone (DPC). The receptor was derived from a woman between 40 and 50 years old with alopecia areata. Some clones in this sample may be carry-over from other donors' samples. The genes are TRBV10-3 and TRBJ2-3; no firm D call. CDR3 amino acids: CAISEYSGTDTQYF. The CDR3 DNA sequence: TGTGCCATCAGTGAGTACAGCGGCACAGATACGCAGTATTTT.